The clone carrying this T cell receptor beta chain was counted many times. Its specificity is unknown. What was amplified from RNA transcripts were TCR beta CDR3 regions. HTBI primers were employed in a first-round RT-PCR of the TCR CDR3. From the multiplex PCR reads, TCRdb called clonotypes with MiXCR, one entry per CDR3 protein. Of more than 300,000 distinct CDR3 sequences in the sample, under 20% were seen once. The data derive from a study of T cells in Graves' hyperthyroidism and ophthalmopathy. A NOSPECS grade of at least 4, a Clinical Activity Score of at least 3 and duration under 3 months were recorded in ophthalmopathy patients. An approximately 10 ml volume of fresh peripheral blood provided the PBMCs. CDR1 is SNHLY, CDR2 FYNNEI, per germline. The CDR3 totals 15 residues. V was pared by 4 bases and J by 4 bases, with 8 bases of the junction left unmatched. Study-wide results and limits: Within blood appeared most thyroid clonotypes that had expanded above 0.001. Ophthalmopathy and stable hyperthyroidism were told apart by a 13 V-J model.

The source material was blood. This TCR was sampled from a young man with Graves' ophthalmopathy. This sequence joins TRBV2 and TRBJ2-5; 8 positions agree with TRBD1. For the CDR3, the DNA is TGTGCCAGCAGTGTTGGACAGGGTTACATAGAGACCCAGTACTTC. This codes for CASSVGQGYIETQYF.